The rows below give T cell receptor beta chains drawn from one sample of a study of identical twins. TCRdb re-called the 5' RACE reads through MiXCR, storing one row per CDR3 protein. The sample includes around 1.7 million distinct CDR3 sequences, roughly 35% of them seen just once. The sequencing sample was made of cord blood. The receptors shown here come from a newborn girl in good health. CDR3s include the opening cysteine and the closing phenylalanine or tryptophan. The D gene is left open where the match is weak. For some rows the clone size is stated as once, few or many, or as a class when expanded; others skip it.

>many|NA|TRBV11-2|TRBJ2-7
CASSLGAASSYEQYF
TGTGCCAGCAGCTTAGGAGCGGCAAGCTCCTACGAGCAGTACTTC
>NA|NA|TRBV7-2|TRBJ2-6
CASSFIVLSGANVLTF
TGTGCCAGCAGCTTTATAGTGCTCTCTGGGGCCAACGTCCTGACTTTC
>NA|TRBD2|TRBV5-1|TRBJ2-5
CASSLSPSGYQETQYF
TGCGCCAGCAGCTTGTCTCCTAGCGGGTATCAAGAGACCCAGTACTTC
>NA|TRBD1|TRBV20-1|TRBJ1-6
CSASQDRENSPLHF
TGCAGTGCTAGCCAAGACAGGGAGAATTCACCCCTCCACTTT
>NA|NA|TRBV5-1|TRBJ1-5
CASSLVAGGEPQHF
TGCGCCAGCAGCTTGGTGGCAGGAGGCGAGCCCCAGCATTTT
>few|TRBD2|TRBV18|TRBJ2-1
CASSPAASGRNEQFF
TGTGCCAGCTCACCAGCTGCTAGCGGGAGAAATGAGCAGTTCTTC
>NA|NA|TRBV11-2|TRBJ2-5
CAGSTPRASQRTQYF
TGTGCCGGCAGCACTCCTCGGGCTTCCCAAAGAACCCAGTACTTC
>many|NA|TRBV11-2|TRBJ2-5
CASSLTGIRPQYF
TGTGCCAGCAGTCTTACAGGGATTCGGCCCCAGTACTTC
>few|NA|TRBV7-6|TRBJ2-7
CASSLEGRSFYEQYF
TGTGCCAGCAGCTTGGAGGGGCGGTCCTTCTACGAGCAGTACTTC
>NA|NA|TRBV7-2|TRBJ2-7
CASSLGVDSGRRYYEQYF
TGTGCCAGCAGCTTAGGGGTCGATTCGGGACGGAGGTACTACGAGCAGTACTTC
>NA|NA|TRBV25-1|TRBJ2-7
CASSDHEQYF
TGTGCCAGCAGTGATCACGAGCAGTACTTC
>NA|TRBD2|TRBV5-1|TRBJ2-7
CASSLYLAGVSSSYEQYF
TGCGCCAGCAGCTTGTACCTAGCGGGAGTTAGTAGCTCCTACGAGCAGTACTTC
>few|NA|TRBV2|TRBJ1-5
CASSEELVGQPQHF
TGTGCCAGCAGTGAAGAGTTGGTGGGTCAGCCCCAGCATTTT
>few|TRBD2|TRBV3-1|TRBJ2-1
CAGSLGSGRYNEQFF
TGTGCCGGCAGCCTGGGTAGCGGGCGTTACAATGAGCAGTTCTTC
>NA|NA|TRBV30|TRBJ1-2
CAWSDPSLADYGYTF
TGTGCCTGGAGTGACCCGAGCCTGGCCGACTATGGCTACACCTTC
>NA|TRBD1|TRBV11-2|TRBJ2-4
CASSSRVTRDRPKNIQYF
TGTGCCAGCAGCTCTAGGGTTACCCGGGACAGACCCAAAAACATTCAGTACTTC
>few|TRBD1|TRBV20-1|TRBJ1-4
CSAITGEGNEKLFF
TGCAGTGCTATCACAGGGGAGGGTAATGAAAAACTGTTTTTT
>NA|NA|TRBV20-1|TRBJ2-7
CSARGYGTYEQYF
TGCAGTGCTAGAGGCTACGGGACCTACGAACAGTACTTC
>NA|TRBD1|TRBV7-7|TRBJ2-5
CASSSLRGRETQYF
TGTGCTAGCAGCTCCCTCAGGGGGCGAGAGACCCAGTACTTC
>NA|NA|TRBV7-2|TRBJ2-1
CASSLVGGAIYNEHFF
TGTGCCAGCAGCTTAGTTGGCGGGGCTATCTACAATGAGCACTTCTTC
>NA|NA|TRBV27|TRBJ1-3
CASSSRASGNTIYF
TGTGCCAGCAGTTCCCGGGCGTCTGGAAACACCATATATTTT
>NA|NA|TRBV20-1|TRBJ1-3
CSAAGYAGNTIYF
TGCAGTGCCGCAGGGTACGCTGGAAACACCATATATTTT
>few|NA|TRBV7-2|TRBJ1-2
CASSSYSGSPGYGYTF
TGTGCCAGCAGCTCTTACTCCGGGTCCCCAGGCTATGGCTACACCTTC
>few|NA|TRBV28|TRBJ2-3
CASSLDHDTQYF
TGTGCCAGCAGTTTAGATCATGATACGCAGTATTTT
>NA|TRBD1|TRBV20-1|TRBJ1-2
CSARDLGGTGRSGYTF
TGCAGTGCTAGAGATTTAGGGGGGACAGGGAGGTCTGGCTACACCTTC
>NA|TRBD2|TRBV9|TRBJ2-7
CASRTRGSSYEQYF
TGTGCCAGCAGAACGCGCGGGAGCTCCTACGAGCAGTACTTC
>once|TRBD2|TRBV5-1|TRBJ2-7
CASSLVAGGQYNEQYF
TGCGCCAGCAGCTTGGTGGCGGGAGGGCAGTACAATGAGCAGTACTTC
>few|NA|TRBV4-2|TRBJ2-1
CASRTTTSSYNEQFF
TGTGCCAGCAGGACTACTACGAGCTCCTACAATGAGCAGTTCTTC
>few|NA|TRBV20-1|TRBJ1-2
CSASGGWDGYTF
TGCAGTGCTAGCGGGGGGTGGGATGGCTACACCTTC
>many|TRBD1|TRBV20-1|TRBJ1-1
CSARAGGLNTEAFF
TGCAGTGCTAGAGCAGGGGGACTGAACACTGAAGCTTTCTTT
>NA|NA|TRBV12-3/TRBV12-4|TRBJ2-3
CASSLMRGDTEYF
TGTGCCAGCAGTTTAATGAGGGGAGATACGGAGTATTTT
>NA|NA|TRBV12-3/TRBV12-4|TRBJ1-4
CASSWATGSNEKLFF
TGTGCCAGCAGTTGGGCGACAGGCAGTAATGAAAAACTGTTTTTT
>few|NA|TRBV20-1|TRBJ2-7
CSARTVQGPHYEQYF
TGCAGTGCTAGAACTGTGCAGGGGCCGCACTACGAGCAGTACTTC
>NA|TRBD2|TRBV7-2|TRBJ2-3
CASSLGLAGFMDTQYF
TGTGCCAGCAGCTTGGGGCTAGCGGGATTTATGGATACGCAGTATTTT
>NA|TRBD1|TRBV4-3|TRBJ1-1
CASSQDLTQGALDTEAFF
TGCGCCAGCAGCCAAGACTTAACTCAGGGGGCGCTGGACACTGAAGCTTTCTTT
>few|NA|TRBV28|TRBJ2-1
CASSLGTYAYNEQFF
TGTGCCAGCAGTTTAGGGACATATGCCTACAATGAGCAGTTCTTC
>NA|TRBD1|TRBV27|TRBJ2-3
CASSLGTGGNTDTQYF
TGTGCCAGCAGTTTAGGGACAGGGGGCAACACAGATACGCAGTATTTT
>NA|TRBD1|TRBV11-2|TRBJ2-1
CASSLGTGKETQFF
TGTGCCAGCAGCTTAGGGACAGGGAAAGAGACCCAGTTCTTC
>NA|NA|TRBV6-5|TRBJ2-1
CASSYSSGAVYNEQFF
TGTGCCAGCAGTTACTCTTCGGGAGCCGTATACAATGAGCAGTTCTTC